Below are 12 T cell receptor beta chains sequenced from a single sample in a study of CD8 T cells in ankylosing spondylitis. Each CDR3 protein gets one entry after TCRdb re-called the 5' RACE reads with MiXCR. This table holds around 220,000 distinct CDR3 sequences, roughly 10% found once. Sequencing input: blood, either unsorted or a sorted T cell fraction (not recorded which). These receptors were obtained from a male donor with ankylosing spondylitis or in good health (not recorded which).

This clonotype was detected ten times or more. J is TRBJ2-2 and V is TRBV5-1; D is tentatively TRBD1 or TRBD2 (5 bases each). V gave up 0 bases and J gave up 3 bases, with 9 bases separating them. This CDR3 is 15 amino acids long. Germline V gene data show CDR1 as SGHRS and CDR2 as YFSETQ. For the CDR3, the DNA is TGCGCCAGCAGCTTGGCAGGGAGTGACACCGGGGAGCTGTTTTTT. Translated: CASSLAGSDTGELFF.

The chain uses TRBV6-6 and TRBJ1-5; D may be TRBD1 (6 bases). Germline V gene data show CDR1 as MNHNY and CDR2 as SVGAGI (reference sequence). Trimming removed 6 bases at V and 6 bases at J, with 12 bases between. The CDR3 has 13 residues. The CDR3 region has the DNA TGTGCCAGCAGGATACAGGGAAGTCAGCCCCAGCATTTT. Residues: CASRIQGSQPQHF.

This clonotype was counted between two and nine times. The V and J genes are TRBV7-2 and TRBJ2-2; D not resolved. V was pared by 4 bases and J by 2 bases, with 14 bases between. The CDR3 is 16 residues long. Germline V CDR1 and CDR2: SGHTA, FQGNSA. The CDR3 here is CASSSLTLLNTGELFF. CDR3 coding DNA: TGTGCCAGCAGCTCGTTGACTCTCTTAAACACCGGGGAGCTGTTTTTT.

There are many counts of this clonotype. The rearrangement links TRBV12-3 or TRBV12-4 to TRBJ1-2; D unresolved. The CDR3 length is 12 residues. Trimming pared 3 bases from V and 8 bases from J, leaving 10 bases between. For the CDR3, the DNA is TGTGCCAGCAGTTTGAGTAGAACCGGCTACACCTTC. It specifies CASSLSRTGYTF.

The chain joins TRBV7-9 to TRBJ2-7, with 8 bases lining up with TRBD1. V lost 1 base to trimming and J lost 12 bases; unmatched junction nucleotides: 14. Per the germline V gene, CDR1 is SEHNR and CDR2 is FQNEAQ (reference sequence). This CDR3 contains 15 residues. In nucleotides, the CDR3 is TGTGCCAGCAGCTTAGTTGTGACAGGGGTCCCCTCTTTGTACTTC. Translated: CASSLVVTGVPSLYF.

This clonotype was found many times. This chain joins TRBV20-1 and TRBJ1-1; TRBD1 aligns across 9 bases. Germline CDR1 and CDR2: DFQATT and SNEGSKA (reference sequence). The V gene end was trimmed by 8 bases and the J gene end by 4 bases; junction bases not matched to a gene: 5. This CDR3 comprises 12 residues. CDR3 sequence reads: CSPGQGITEAFF. The CDR3 DNA follows: TGCAGTCCTGGACAGGGGATCACTGAAGCTTTCTTT.

In this sample, this clonotype turned up a few times. The V and J genes are TRBV28 and TRBJ2-5; 9 bases match TRBD1. The trim removed 4 bases at V and 2 bases at J, leaving 8 bases unmatched. Per germline, CDR1 MDHEN and CDR2 SYDVKM. The CDR3 runs 16 residues. In nucleotides, the CDR3 is TGTGCCAGCAGTTCAGGGGGGACAGGGTCTCAAGAGACCCAGTACTTC. Translating it yields CASSSGGTGSQETQYF.

In this sample, this clonotype turned up a few times. The V call is TRBV20-1, the J call TRBJ1-1; 7 bases line up with TRBD1. This CDR3 is 15 amino acids long. V trimming: 5 bases; J trimming: 2 bases; junction bases outside the gene matches: 11. From germline, CDR1 is DFQATT and CDR2 SNEGSKA (reference sequence). The CDR3 loop is CSAPDRVLPNTEAFF. CDR3 DNA: TGCAGTGCTCCTGACAGGGTATTACCCAACACTGAAGCTTTCTTT.

The gene calls are TRBV13 and TRBJ2-3; D may be TRBD1 (6 bases). Trimming shortened V by 8 bases and J by 0 bases, and 27 bases separated the two germline ends. CDR3 length: 19 amino acids. Germline CDR1 reads PRHDT; CDR2 reads FYEKMQ (reference sequence). The CDR3 is CASCLGERGYFTSTDTQYF. The CDR3, as DNA: TGTGCCAGCTGTTTAGGGGAAAGGGGGTACTTCACTAGCACAGATACGCAGTATTTT. Complete variable domain (other parts from reference TRBV13 and TRBJ2-3): AAGVIQSPRHLIKEKRETATLKCYPIPRHDTVYWYQQGPGQDPQFLISFYEKMQSDKGSIPDRFSAQQFSDYHSELNMSSLELGDSALYFCASCLGERGYFTSTDTQYFGPGTRLTVL.

This clonotype showed up many times. The rearrangement uses TRBV5-1 and TRBJ2-7, with D uncertain. The CDR3 length is 14 residues. V gave up 1 base and J gave up 6 bases, with 14 bases separating them. Germline CDR1 and CDR2: SGHRS and YFSETQ. The CDR3 loop is CASSLPDRPSEQYF. DNA for the CDR3: TGCGCCAGCAGCTTGCCAGACCGTCCCTCCGAGCAGTACTTC. Using reference TRBV5-1 and TRBJ2-7 for the parts outside the CDR3, the full variable domain is KAGVTQTPRYLIKTRGQQVTLSCSPISGHRSVSWYQQTPGQGLQFLFEYFSETQRNKGNFPGRFSGRQFSNSRSEMNVSTLELGDSALYLCASSLPDRPSEQYFGPGTRLTVT.

The table lists this clonotype with many counts. The J gene is TRBJ2-3, the V gene TRBV5-1; D might be TRBD2 (5 bases). Germline CDR1 reads SGHRS; CDR2 reads YFSETQ. The CDR3 covers 14 residues. With 4 bases removed from V and 0 bases from J, the gap between germline ends came to 9 bases. The chain's CDR3 is CASSLSESTDTQYF. The CDR3 region has the DNA TGCGCCAGCAGCCTTAGCGAGAGCACAGATACGCAGTATTTT. Full variable domain (remainder filled in from reference TRBV5-1 and TRBJ2-3): KAGVTQTPRYLIKTRGQQVTLSCSPISGHRSVSWYQQTPGQGLQFLFEYFSETQRNKGNFPGRFSGRQFSNSRSEMNVSTLELGDSALYLCASSLSESTDTQYFGPGTRLTVL.

This clonotype was seen many times. V usage is TRBV20-1 and J usage is TRBJ2-5; 12 bases agree with TRBD1. CDR1 is DFQATT, CDR2 SNEGSKA, per germline (reference sequence). Losses at the gene ends were 2 bases for V and 5 bases for J; bases not matched to a gene: 9. This CDR3 has 16 residues. CDR3 sequence reads: CSARRRGQGARETQYF. The CDR3 DNA reads as TGCAGTGCTAGAAGGCGGGGACAGGGGGCGCGGGAGACCCAGTACTTC.